The sequence of this TCR beta chain was determined in a study of blood T cell repertoires in COVID-19. The V and J ends lost 4 bases and 3 bases respectively, with 7 bases between them. The V gene's germline CDR1 is MGHRA and CDR2 YSYEKL. The CDR3 runs to 13 residues. Sequenced by immunoSEQ multiplex PCR; TCRdb stores in-frame clones only, minus some. The profile covers about 140,000 clones, with 80% to 90% appearing a single time and more than 2% taken by the ten largest. The chain recombines TRBV4-1 with TRBJ1-3; a weak D match, TRBD1 (5 bases). The origin of this receptor is a human donor with acute or convalescent COVID-19. The donor label of this sample is uncertain. Sequenced: peripheral blood. CDR3: CASSRTLGNTIYF. The CDR3 coding sequence is TGCGCCAGCAGCCGGACACTTGGAAACACCATATATTTT.